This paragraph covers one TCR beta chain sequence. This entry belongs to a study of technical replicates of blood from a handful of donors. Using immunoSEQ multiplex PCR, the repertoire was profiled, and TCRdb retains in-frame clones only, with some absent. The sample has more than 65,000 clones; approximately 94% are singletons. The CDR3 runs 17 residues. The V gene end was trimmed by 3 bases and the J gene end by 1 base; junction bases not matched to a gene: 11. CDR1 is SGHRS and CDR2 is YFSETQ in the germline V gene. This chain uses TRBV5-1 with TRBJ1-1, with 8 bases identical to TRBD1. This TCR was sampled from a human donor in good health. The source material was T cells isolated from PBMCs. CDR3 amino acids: CASSSTNSGQGNTEAFF. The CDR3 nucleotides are TGCGCCAGCAGCTCTACTAACTCTGGACAGGGGAACACTGAAGCTTTCTTT.